This T cell receptor (beta chain) was obtained from a study of cytotoxic CD8 clonotypes in ibrutinib-treated CLL. Study-level background: When averaged across all of the samples, the counts came to some 250,000 productive templates and 86,000 or so productive rearrangements.

Study-level findings and limits: Clonality was elevated at ibrutinib response and had returned toward baseline at progression. Stable or contracted on treatment, public clonotypes were also uncommon.

The V gene's germline CDR1 is SEHNR and CDR2 FQNEAQ (reference sequence). V was clipped by 5 bases and J by 0 bases; unmatched bases: 10. This CDR3 is 16 amino acids long. The data were produced by immunoSEQ multiplex PCR, yet TCRdb's version contains in-frame clones alone and is incomplete. Of approximately 100,000 clones in the sample, roughly three quarters are singletons; the top ten hold just under 25%. In regard to this clone: Its target is not known.

The rearrangement links TRBV7-9 to TRBJ2-7; 7 nucleotides match TRBD2. Here the sequenced sample was PBMCs, taken after 24 months of ibrutinib treatment. The receptor was derived from a human donor with chronic lymphocytic leukemia. DNA of the CDR3: TGTGCCAGCAGCCTATCTACTAGCGATACCTCCTACGAGCAGTACTTC. Its translation: CASSLSTSDTSYEQYF.